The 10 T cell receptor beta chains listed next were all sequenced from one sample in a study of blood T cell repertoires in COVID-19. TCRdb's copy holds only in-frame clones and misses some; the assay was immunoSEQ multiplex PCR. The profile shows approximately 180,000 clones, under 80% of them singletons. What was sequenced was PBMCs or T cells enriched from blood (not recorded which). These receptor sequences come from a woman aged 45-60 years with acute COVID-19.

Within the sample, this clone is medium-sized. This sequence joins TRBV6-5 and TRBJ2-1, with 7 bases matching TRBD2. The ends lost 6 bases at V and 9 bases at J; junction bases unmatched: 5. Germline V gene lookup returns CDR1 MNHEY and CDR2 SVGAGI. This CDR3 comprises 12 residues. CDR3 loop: CASSHRGGEQFF. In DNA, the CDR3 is TGTGCCAGCAGCCACCGCGGGGGTGAGCAGTTCTTC.

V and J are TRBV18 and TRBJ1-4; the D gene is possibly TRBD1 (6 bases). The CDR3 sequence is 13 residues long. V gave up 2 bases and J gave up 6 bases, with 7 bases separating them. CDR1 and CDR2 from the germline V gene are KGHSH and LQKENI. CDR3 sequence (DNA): TGTGCCAGCTCACCAAACAGGGATGAAAAACTGTTTTTT. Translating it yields CASSPNRDEKLFF.

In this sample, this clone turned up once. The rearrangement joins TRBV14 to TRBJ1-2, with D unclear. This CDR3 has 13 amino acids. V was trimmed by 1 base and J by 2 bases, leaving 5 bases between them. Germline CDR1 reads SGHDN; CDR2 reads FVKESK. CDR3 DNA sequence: TGTGCCAGCAGCCAAGCTCGGAACTATGGCTACACCTTC. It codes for CASSQARNYGYTF. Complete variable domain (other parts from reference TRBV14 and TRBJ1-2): EAGVTQFPSHSVIEKGQTVTLRCDPISGHDNLYWYRRVMGKEIKFLLHFVKESKQDESGMPNNRFLAERTGGTYSTLKVQPAELEDSGVYFCASSQARNYGYTFGSGTRLTVV.

CDR3: CASSSPVYTGELFF. The CDR3 nucleotides are TGTGCCAGCAGTTCCCCAGTCTACACCGGGGAGCTGTTTTTT. The chain links TRBV27 to TRBJ2-2; D unresolved. Germline V lookup: CDR1 MNHEY, CDR2 SMNVEV (reference sequence). The CDR3 loop spans 14 amino acids. Trimming left V 4 bases short and J 3 bases short, with 9 bases between.

The CDR3 DNA follows: TGTGCCAGTAGCAGGGCCGACAGGGGGCGAGCTAATGAAAAACTGTTTTTT. Translation gives CASSRADRGRANEKLFF. The J gene is TRBJ1-4, the V gene TRBV19; 10 nucleotides match TRBD1. J gave up 3 bases and V 6 bases, and 10 bases lay outside the gene matches. Germline V gene lookup returns CDR1 LNHDA and CDR2 SQIVND (reference sequence). This CDR3 has 17 residues.

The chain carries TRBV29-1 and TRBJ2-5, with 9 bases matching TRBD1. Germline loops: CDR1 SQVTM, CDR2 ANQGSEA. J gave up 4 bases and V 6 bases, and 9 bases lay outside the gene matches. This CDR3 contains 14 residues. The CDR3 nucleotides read TGCAGCGTGCGGACAGGGGCCAAAGGAGAGACCCAGTACTTC. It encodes CSVRTGAKGETQYF.

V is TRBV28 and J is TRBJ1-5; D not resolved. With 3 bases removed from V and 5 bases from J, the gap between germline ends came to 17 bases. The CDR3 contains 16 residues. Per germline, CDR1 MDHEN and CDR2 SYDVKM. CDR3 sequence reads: CASSFIGRRAYQPQHF. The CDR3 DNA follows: TGTGCCAGCAGTTTTATCGGGCGGCGGGCATATCAGCCCCAGCATTTT.

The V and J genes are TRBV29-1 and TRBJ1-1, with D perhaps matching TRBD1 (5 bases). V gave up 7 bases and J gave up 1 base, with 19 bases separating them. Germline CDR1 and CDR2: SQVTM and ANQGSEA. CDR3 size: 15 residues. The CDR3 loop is CSALRYGHQNTEAFF. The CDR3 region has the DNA TGCAGCGCCTTAAGGTATGGACATCAGAACACTGAAGCTTTCTTT.

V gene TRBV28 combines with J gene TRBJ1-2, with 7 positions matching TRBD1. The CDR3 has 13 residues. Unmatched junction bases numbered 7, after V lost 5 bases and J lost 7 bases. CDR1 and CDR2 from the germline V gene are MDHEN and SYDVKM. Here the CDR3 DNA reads TGTGCCAGCAGTCGGGACAGCCTGCCTGGCTACACCTTC. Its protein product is CASSRDSLPGYTF.

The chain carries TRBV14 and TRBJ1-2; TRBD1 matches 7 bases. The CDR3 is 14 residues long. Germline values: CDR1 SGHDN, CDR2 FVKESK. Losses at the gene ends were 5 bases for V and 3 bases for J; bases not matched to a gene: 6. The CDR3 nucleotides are TGTGCCAGCAGCTGGGGACAGTTCCACTATGGCTACACCTTC. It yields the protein CASSWGQFHYGYTF. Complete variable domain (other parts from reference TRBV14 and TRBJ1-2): EAGVTQFPSHSVIEKGQTVTLRCDPISGHDNLYWYRRVMGKEIKFLLHFVKESKQDESGMPNNRFLAERTGGTYSTLKVQPAELEDSGVYFCASSWGQFHYGYTFGSGTRLTVV.